The table lists the clone carrying this TCR beta chain with many counts. The antigen remains unidentified. The sample comes from a study of T-cell memory formation after mild COVID-19. Study overall: TCR clustering was largely donor specific. Notes on the study in general: Contracting CD4+ clones sat mainly in CM and EM; CD8+ in EMRA. Confirmation of SARS-CoV-2 specificity was lacking for second-wave clones peaking day 37. That cross-reactive memory joined was suggested by some responding clones appearing in pre-infection memory.

CDR1 and CDR2 (germline): SGHDT, YYEEEE. The CDR3 contains 12 residues. Trimming shortened V by 2 bases and J by 5 bases, and 7 bases separated the two germline ends. TCRdb itself ran the 5' RACE reads through MiXCR, one entry per CDR3 protein. The sample lists roughly 250,000 distinct CDR3 sequences; roughly 17% were seen once. The material sequenced was PBMCs or a T cell subset sorted from them (not recorded which). The receptor was derived from a man aged 18 to 35 who had mild COVID-19 (a few samples of this study predate the infection). Cell type and time point are not known. The J gene is TRBJ1-2, the V gene TRBV5-6; D is ambiguous. CDR3 region: CASSLTVYGYTF. CDR3 bases: TGTGCCAGCAGCTTAACCGTATATGGCTACACCTTC.